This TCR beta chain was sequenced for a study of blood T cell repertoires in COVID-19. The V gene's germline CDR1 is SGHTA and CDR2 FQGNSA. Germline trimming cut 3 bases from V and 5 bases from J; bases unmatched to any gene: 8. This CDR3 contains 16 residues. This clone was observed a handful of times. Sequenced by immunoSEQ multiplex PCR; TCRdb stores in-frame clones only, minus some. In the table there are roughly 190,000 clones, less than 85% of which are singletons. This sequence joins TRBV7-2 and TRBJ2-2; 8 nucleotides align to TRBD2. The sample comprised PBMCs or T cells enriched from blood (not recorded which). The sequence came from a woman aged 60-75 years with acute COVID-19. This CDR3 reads CASSLFKGLATGELFF. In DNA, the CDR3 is TGTGCCAGCAGCTTGTTTAAAGGACTAGCAACCGGGGAGCTGTTTTTT.